Listed below are T cell receptor beta chains from one sample, sequenced in a study of beta chain features in type 1 diabetes. Measured with immunoSEQ multiplex PCR; TCRdb has only the in-frame clones, and not every one. The sample lists 900,000 or so clones; roughly 17% were seen once. The material sequenced was naive CD4+ T cells from blood. The receptor set was obtained from a woman aged 18 to 35 in good health. Both conserved end residues are part of each CDR3. D genes are given only for firm matches. The size of a clone is reported for some rows only, either as once, few or many, or as a class for expanded clones.

TRBJ2-1 | . | TRBV5-4 | . | TGTGCCAGCAGCTTGGTGGGGGCGGCCTACAATGAGCAGTTCTTC | CASSLVGAAYNEQFF
TRBJ2-5 | . | TRBV5-6 | . | TGTGCCAGCAGCTTTCGGGGGACACTGAAACAAGAGACCCAGTACTTC | CASSFRGTLKQETQYF
TRBJ2-2 | TRBD2 | TRBV4-3 | . | TGCGCCAGCAGCCGAGGGACTAGCGGGAGTGGCGGGGAGCTGTTTTTT | CASSRGTSGSGGELFF
TRBJ2-7 | . | TRBV7-2 | . | TGTGCCAGCACCCTCCAGGGGACTGTCTCCTACGAGCAGTACTTC | CASTLQGTVSYEQYF
TRBJ1-1 | TRBD1 | TRBV5-1 | few | TGCGCCAGCAGCTCCCGGACAGGGGGCATGAACACTGAAGCTTTCTTT | CASSSRTGGMNTEAFF
TRBJ1-2 | . | TRBV6-6 | few | TGTGCCAGCAGTTACTCGGGCCTATATGGCTACACCTTC | CASSYSGLYGYTF
TRBJ1-2 | . | TRBV7-2 | few | TGTGCCAGCAGCTTATTGGCCAGTGGGGTCTATGGCTACACCTTC | CASSLLASGVYGYTF
TRBJ1-1 | . | TRBV9 | few | TGTGCCAGCAGCGAACCGCCCACTGAAGCTTTCTTT | CASSEPPTEAFF
TRBJ1-3 | TRBD1 | TRBV28 | few | TGTGCCAGCAGCCCAGGGGGCACTGGAAACACCATATATTTT | CASSPGGTGNTIYF
TRBJ2-5 | TRBD1 | TRBV4-2 | . | TGTGCCAGCAGCCATCTCGACAGGGACCAAGAGACCCAGTACTTC | CASSHLDRDQETQYF
TRBJ1-1 | TRBD1 | TRBV27 | few | TGTGCCAGCAGCCTCCTAGGGGGCGGTACTGAAGCTTTCTTT | CASSLLGGGTEAFF
TRBJ1-5 | TRBD1 | TRBV2 | . | TGTGCCACTGCCACAGGGGGTAATAGCAATCAGCCCCAGCATTTT | CATATGGNSNQPQHF
TRBJ2-2 | . | TRBV18 | . | TGTGCCAGCTCACCGGACCTAGGGGAGCTGTTTTTT | CASSPDLGELFF
TRBJ2-5 | . | TRBV15 | . | TGTGCCACCAGCAGAGGTGGGGGCCGCGAGACCCAGTACTTC | CATSRGGGRETQYF
TRBJ2-7 | . | TRBV21-1 | . | TGTGCCAGCAGTAAAAGAAGGGTCGGAACATACGAGCAGTACTTC | CASSKRRVGTYEQYF
TRBJ2-5 | TRBD2 | TRBV7-2 | . | TGTGCCAGCAGCTCGGGACTAGCGGGAACTATTCAAGAGACCCAGTACTTC | CASSSGLAGTIQETQYF
TRBJ1-4 | TRBD1 | TRBV7-8 | . | TGTGCCAGCAGCTTAGATAGAGTCGGACAGGGGCAGGAAAAACTGTTTTTT | CASSLDRVGQGQEKLFF
TRBJ2-2 | TRBD2 | TRBV9 | . | TGTGCCAGCAGCGCCCAAACTAGCGGGAGGCTCACCGGGGAGCTGTTTTTT | CASSAQTSGRLTGELFF
TRBJ1-1 | . | TRBV20-1 | few | TGCAGTGCTTGGACCAACACTGAAGCTTTCTTT | CSAWTNTEAFF
TRBJ2-1 | TRBD2 | TRBV27 | few | TGTGCCAGCAGCCCGGGACTAGCGGTTTACAATGAGCAGTTCTTC | CASSPGLAVYNEQFF
TRBJ1-3 | . | TRBV5-8 | . | TGTGCCAGCAGCTTTTTGACAGCTGGAAACACCATATATTTT | CASSFLTAGNTIYF
TRBJ2-1 | . | TRBV6-5 | . | TGTGCCAGCAGTTACCCCGGGACCGACAATGAGCAGTTCTTC | CASSYPGTDNEQFF
TRBJ2-7 | TRBD2 | TRBV16 | few | TGTGCCAGCACCAGCGCCCCGGGACTAGCGGGGGCCTACGAGCAGTACTTC | CASTSAPGLAGAYEQYF
TRBJ2-5 | . | TRBV6-5 | . | TGTGCCTGCTTGGGGGAACAAGAGACCCAGTACTTC | CACLGEQETQYF
TRBJ1-1 | TRBD1 | TRBV6-5 | . | TGTGCCAGCAGTTACCCGACGGGACAGGCGAACACTGAAGCTTTCTTT | CASSYPTGQANTEAFF
TRBJ2-7 | TRBD2 | TRBV19 | . | TGTGCCAGTACCCAAGTAGCGGGGGCCTACGAGCAGTACTTC | CASTQVAGAYEQYF
TRBJ2-2 | . | TRBV27 | . | TGTGCCAGCAGTGACGAGCGGAGAGGCACCGGGGAGCTGTTTTTT | CASSDERRGTGELFF
TRBJ2-7 | TRBD1 | TRBV27 | few | TGTGCCAGCAGTTCGATACCCGACAGGGGCTACGAGCAGTACTTC | CASSSIPDRGYEQYF
TRBJ2-3 | . | TRBV9 | few | TGTGCCAGCAGCGTAGAGGGGGTTCGCACAGATACGCAGTATTTT | CASSVEGVRTDTQYF
TRBJ2-3 | . | TRBV7-3 | few | TGTGCCAGCAGCGACGGACTCGTCACAGATACGCAGTATTTT | CASSDGLVTDTQYF
TRBJ2-7 | . | TRBV10-3 | few | TGTGCCATCAGTGAGACCAGGGGACAATACGAGCAGTACTTC | CAISETRGQYEQYF
TRBJ2-5 | TRBD1 | TRBV29-1 | . | TGCAGCGCCAAGGGACAGGTCCAAGAGACCCAGTACTTC | CSAKGQVQETQYF
TRBJ2-2 | . | TRBV7-8 | . | TGTGCCAGCAGCCCCCGGAACACCGGGGAGCTGTTTTTT | CASSPRNTGELFF
TRBJ2-2 | . | TRBV15 | few | TGTGCCACCGGGCGGAACCCCCGGATGGACGGGGAGCTGTTTTTT | CATGRNPRMDGELFF
TRBJ1-2 | . | TRBV29-1 | few | TGCAGCGTTGAAGATCTTTCCCTTGGTGGCTACACCTTC | CSVEDLSLGGYTF
TRBJ2-1 | TRBD2 | TRBV28 | . | TGTGCCAGCAGTTCTAAAAGACTAGCGGGAGTTAATGAGCAGTTCTTC | CASSSKRLAGVNEQFF
TRBJ2-1 | TRBD1 | TRBV10-3 | few | TGTGCCATCAGTGAGCCGTCAGGACAGGGGGGAAATGAGCAGTTCTTC | CAISEPSGQGGNEQFF
TRBJ2-5 | . | TRBV18 | . | TGTGCCAGCTCACTCTTCGATGTAGAGCAAGAGACCCAGTACTTC | CASSLFDVEQETQYF
TRBJ2-3 | TRBD1 | TRBV28 | few | TGTGCCAGCAGCCTTGGGGGGACAGGGAGAACAGATACGCAGTATTTT | CASSLGGTGRTDTQYF
TRBJ2-1 | . | TRBV9 | . | TGTGCCAGCAGCGTATCTGACTCATTCTCCTACAATGAGCAGTTCTTC | CASSVSDSFSYNEQFF
TRBJ2-7 | . | TRBV5-5 | . | TGTGCCAGCAGCTTGGGAGACAGGCCCAGACTCTACGAGCAGTACTTC | CASSLGDRPRLYEQYF
TRBJ2-7 | TRBD2 | TRBV7-2 | few | TGTGCCAGCAGCTTAGTATGGCTAGCGGGAGGCGAGCAGTACTTC | CASSLVWLAGGEQYF
TRBJ2-7 | . | TRBV5-5 | . | TGTGCCAGCAGCTTGTTAGGGAGCCAGCAGTACTTC | CASSLLGSQQYF
TRBJ2-1 | TRBD2 | TRBV9 | . | TGTGCCAGCAGCGTAGGCCGTACTAGCGGGGCCTACAATGAGCAGTTCTTC | CASSVGRTSGAYNEQFF
TRBJ1-1 | . | TRBV28 | few | TGTGCCAGCAGTCAAAGCCTTGGAGCTTTCTTT | CASSQSLGAFF
TRBJ2-1 | . | TRBV4-1 | few | TGCGCCAGCAGCCCTGTGGGGTCCTACAATGAGCAGTTCTTC | CASSPVGSYNEQFF
TRBJ1-1 | . | TRBV28 | . | TGTGCCAGCAGTTCAACAGGAATGAACACTGAAGCTTTCTTT | CASSSTGMNTEAFF
TRBJ2-3 | . | TRBV2 | few | TGTGCCAGCAGTCAGCAAGATACGCAGTATTTT | CASSQQDTQYF
TRBJ2-1 | TRBD2 | TRBV7-2 | few | TGTGCCAGCAGCTTATCTCGGACTAGCGGGAGCAATGAGCAGTTCTTC | CASSLSRTSGSNEQFF
TRBJ2-1 | TRBD2 | TRBV11-2 | . | TGTGCCAGCAGCTTATGGTCGCGGGAGTCTGGTGAGCAGTTCTTC | CASSLWSRESGEQFF
TRBJ2-3 | . | TRBV5-1 | few | TGCGCCAGCAGCTTGGCCACAGATACGCAGTATTTT | CASSLATDTQYF
TRBJ2-5 | TRBD2 | TRBV19 | . | TGTGCCAGTAGTCTTAGCGGGATGGAAGAGACCCAGTACTTC | CASSLSGMEETQYF
TRBJ2-7 | . | TRBV10-3 | few | TGTGCCATCAGTGGTCAGTTCTACGAGCAGTACTTC | CAISGQFYEQYF
TRBJ2-1 | TRBD2 | TRBV10-3 | . | TGTGCCATCAGACTAGCGGGAGTAGCCAATGAGCAGTTCTTC | CAIRLAGVANEQFF
TRBJ2-7 | . | TRBV18 | few | TGTGCCAGCTCACCTAATCGAGACAGCTACGAGCAGTACTTC | CASSPNRDSYEQYF
TRBJ2-4 | . | TRBV4-3 | few | TGCGCCAGCAGCCAAGATAGGAGGGGAAACATTCAGTACTTC | CASSQDRRGNIQYF
TRBJ2-1 | . | TRBV7-9 | few | TGTGCCAGCAGCCCCTCCGGGACGGGGTCCTACAATGAGCAGTTCTTC | CASSPSGTGSYNEQFF
TRBJ2-7 | TRBD2 | TRBV29-1 | few | TGCAGCGTTGGGAGCAGCGGGAGCTACGAGCAGTACTTC | CSVGSSGSYEQYF